This T cell receptor beta chain was captured in a study of control samples from healthy donors and cancer patients. Some clones are missing from TCRdb's copy, which holds only in-frame ones; the method was immunoSEQ multiplex PCR. The sample holds about 160,000 clones, approximately 94% seen once. V lost 2 bases, J lost 5 bases, and 12 bases lay in between. CDR1 and CDR2 (germline): MNHNY, SVGAGI (reference sequence). The CDR3 consists of 14 residues. The receptor was derived from a woman in her thirties or forties in good health. Material: blood. The chain combines TRBV6-6 with TRBJ1-1; TRBD1 is a possible D gene (5 bases). CDR3: CASSYGAGWTEAFF. In DNA form, the CDR3 reads TGTGCCAGCAGTTACGGGGCAGGTTGGACTGAAGCTTTCTTT.